This TCR beta chain was identified in a study of OX40 agonist ivuxolimab in advanced cancers. Germline values: CDR1 SGHKS, CDR2 YYEKEE (reference sequence). With 4 bases removed from V and 2 bases from J, the gap between germline ends came to 13 bases. The CDR3 is 14 residues long. A note on this clone: Its target is not known.

At cycle 4 day 1, cycle 7 day 1, and baseline, blood was sampled. Overall study findings and caveats: In the 0.1 to 3.0 mg/kg range, CD4+ and CD8+ blood T cells had expanded clonally by week 6.

The table came from immunoSEQ multiplex PCR; TCRdb's copy has only in-frame clones and leaves some out. Seen here are around 21,000 clones, approximately 87% observed once, and the top ten hold under 45%. The chain carries TRBV5-5 and TRBJ2-7; D is possibly TRBD1 (6 bases). The TCR was taken from an adult with an advanced solid tumor such as melanoma, head and neck, liver or kidney cancer. Sequenced material: CD4+ or CD8+ T cells sorted from blood, taken in a trial of the OX40 agonist ivuxolimab. The CDR3 coding sequence is TGTGCCAGCAGCGTTAACAGGGTCCCCTACGAGCAGTACTTC. Encoded protein: CASSVNRVPYEQYF.